This T cell receptor (beta chain) was documented in a study of graft-versus-host responses after intestinal transplantation. About the research overall: The recipients all started with anti-thymocyte globulin induction and then took tacrolimus and steroids for around three years. Study-wide findings and caveats: There was an association between peak levels of circulating GvH clones and early post-transplant HvG declines. Investigators detected GvH clones in recipient marrow, with some emerging earlier in ileum or blood. Allograft graft-versus-host to host-versus-graft clonal ratios ran high in patients with graft-donor T cell macrochimerism.

Assay: immunoSEQ multiplex PCR; the TCRdb copy retains only in-frame clones and omits some. The sample shows approximately 76,000 clones, 75% to 90% of them seen only once. In this sample, this clone turned up once. Its specificity is unknown. This sample comprised unstimulated CD4+ T cells sorted from spleen or lymph node cells, obtained before transplant. The receptor was derived from a human donor who was the organ donor for an intestinal transplant.

The chain's CDR3 is CASSSNTPGQGFYGYTF. The CDR3 bases are TGTGCCAGCAGCTCTAACACCCCGGGACAGGGCTTTTATGGCTACACCTTC. The chain uses TRBV5-4 and TRBJ1-2, with 9 bases lining up with TRBD1. Germline-derived CDR1 and CDR2 are SGHNT and YYREEE (reference sequence). J lost 5 bases, V lost 3 bases, and 14 bases had no gene match. The CDR3 is made up of 17 amino acids.